The 6 T cell receptor beta chains below come from one sample, sequenced in a study of long-term antiretroviral therapy in people with HIV. The assay used was immunoSEQ (version v3.0), run at survey level. Using immunoSEQ multiplex PCR, the repertoire was profiled, and TCRdb retains in-frame clones only, with some absent. The table has under 50,000 clones, approximately 86% seen once. This specimen consisted of unsorted PBMCs, obtained 0.1 years before starting antiretroviral therapy. These receptors all come from a woman between 50 and 59 years old with HIV.

V is TRBV6-5 and J is TRBJ1-1; unclear D gene. V lost 9 bases to trimming and J lost 3 bases, with 20 bases between them. The CDR3 length is 15 residues. Germline values: CDR1 MNHEY, CDR2 SVGAGI. CDR3 nucleotides: TGTGCCAGTACGTCGATTATAGGGATAGACACTGAAGCTTTCTTT. Its protein product is CASTSIIGIDTEAFF.

This clone was observed a few times. This chain uses TRBV7-3 with TRBJ1-6; no firm D call. Germline V gives CDR1 SGHTA, CDR2 FQGTGA. This CDR3 is 14 amino acids long. Trimming left V 5 bases short and J 10 bases short, with 15 bases between. The CDR3 sequence: CASSHGDFQSPLHF. DNA for the CDR3: TGTGCCAGCAGCCACGGTGATTTCCAATCACCCCTCCACTTT.

The rearrangement uses TRBV7-2 and TRBJ2-2, with a tentative D call TRBD2 (6 bases). Per germline, CDR1 SGHTA and CDR2 FQGNSA. This CDR3 contains 16 residues. Trimming took 5 bases from V and 2 from J, leaving 15 bases between them. CDR3 protein: CASSPRGGQNTGELFF. The CDR3 nucleotides are TGTGCCAGCAGCCCGCGGGGCGGGCAAAACACCGGGGAGCTGTTTTTT. The variable domain in full, completed from reference TRBV7-2 and TRBJ2-2, reads GAGVSQSPSNKVTEKGKDVELRCDPISGHTALYWYRQSLGQGLEFLIYFQGNSAPDKSGLPSDRFSAERTGGSVSTLTIQRTQQEDSAVYLCASSPRGGQNTGELFFGEGSRLTVL.

The V and J genes are TRBV2 and TRBJ1-1; D call uncertain. The V gene lost 7 bases and the J gene lost 4 bases, with 7 bases spanning the gap. This CDR3 contains 11 residues. In germline, CDR1 is SNHLY, CDR2 FYNNEI. The CDR3 bases are TGTGCCAGCATCCTAAGCACTGAAGCTTTCTTT. It is translated as CASILSTEAFF.

This clone came up a few times. The chain joins TRBV4-1 to TRBJ2-2; TRBD1 is a possible D gene (6 bases). With 1 base removed from V and 6 bases from J, the gap between germline ends came to 9 bases. The CDR3 has 14 residues. The germline V gene encodes CDR1 MGHRA and CDR2 YSYEKL. As DNA, the CDR3 is TGCGCCAGCAGCCAAGGGTCAGGGGCCGGGGAGCTGTTTTTT. This translates into CASSQGSGAGELFF.

The chain combines TRBV9 with TRBJ1-3; D not resolved. CDR3 length: 15 amino acids. Trimming removed 0 bases from V and 4 bases from J, with 11 bases in between. CDR1 SGDLS and CDR2 YYNGEE come from the germline V gene. The CDR3 DNA reads as TGTGCCAGCAGCGTAGTGGGTGCGAGGGGAAACACCATATATTTT. This gives the protein CASSVVGARGNTIYF.